These T cell receptor beta chains were read from a single sample in a study of neoadjuvant nivolumab and ipilimumab in lung cancer. The data were produced by immunoSEQ multiplex PCR, yet TCRdb's version contains in-frame clones alone and is incomplete. The sample has some 25,000 clones, 75% to 90% seen once. Sequenced here: tumor tissue, sampled after neoadjuvant nivolumab, alone or with ipilimumab, at or shortly before surgery. Receptors were obtained from an adult with non-small cell lung cancer. Both conserved end residues are trimmed from each CDR3. A D gene is named only where the DNA matches it firmly.

d_gene | j_gene | v_gene | CDR3aa
- | TRBJ2-3 | TRBV18 | ASSPSTDTQY
TRBD1 | TRBJ2-7 | TRBV5-1 | ASSLAPGQGGYEQY
- | TRBJ2-1 | TRBV28 | ASSLVNEQF
TRBD1 | TRBJ1-2 | TRBV7-9 | ASSRGQGWGGYT
- | TRBJ2-3 | TRBV19 | ASSKLGGFSTDTQY
TRBD1 | TRBJ2-4 | TRBV6-1 | ASSERGTGGVKNIQY
- | TRBJ2-3 | TRBV9 | ASSVARTDTQY
TRBD2 | TRBJ2-3 | TRBV11-2 | ASSVMTSGRARETDTQY
- | TRBJ2-3 | TRBV7-8 | ASSKSPGAGEGVDTQY
TRBD1 | TRBJ2-7 | TRBV27 | ASRYRGPSYEQY
- | TRBJ1-1 | TRBV18 | ASSPQGQSNTEAF
- | TRBJ2-5 | TRBV11-3 | ASSLQETQY
- | TRBJ2-7 | TRBV5-1 | ASSLGGEFDYEQY
TRBD1 | TRBJ1-2 | TRBV5-1 | ASSLGGGQNYGYT
- | TRBJ2-2 | TRBV7-2 | ASSLAWLTTGELF
- | TRBJ2-7 | TRBV2 | ASSERYYEQY
- | TRBJ2-3 | TRBV27 | ASSTPSLIGTGGTDTQY
- | TRBJ2-2 | TRBV11-3 | ASSSTGTQTGELF
- | TRBJ2-5 | TRBV18 | ASSPLGANQETQY
- | TRBJ1-5 | TRBV6-5 | ASSPSGVNQPQH
- | TRBJ2-2 | TRBV5-1 | ASSSRVGSNRGKDGELF
TRBD2 | TRBJ2-1 | TRBV4-2 | ASSQGQRDYNEQF
- | TRBJ2-1 | TRBV10-1 | ASSELGGEQF
- | TRBJ2-3 | TRBV5-4 | ASSLPRDETDTQY
- | TRBJ2-1 | TRBV29-1 | SVPLLSYNEQF